The 4 T cell receptor beta chains listed next were all sequenced from one sample in a study of regulatory T cells in long-lasting Graves disease. Described time point: persistent/refractory GD, antithyroid drugs over 5 years with positive TRAb. RNA extracted from PBMCs served as the sequencing template. With iRepertoire HTBI primers and Arm-PCR of CDR3 regions, TCR beta libraries were built. TCRdb reprocessed the multiplex PCR reads with MiXCR, giving one entry per CDR3 protein. Among about 470,000 distinct CDR3 sequences listed, around 21% were seen once. The sample was peripheral blood mononuclear cells (PBMCs), taken when the disease was refractory, from a patient treated with antithyroid drugs. All receptors come from a female donor with Graves disease.

This clonotype was recorded a few times. This chain connects TRBV27 to TRBJ1-4, with a weak D call TRBD1 (5 bases). CDR1 is MNHEY and CDR2 is SMNVEV in the germline V gene (reference sequence). The CDR3 length is 14 residues. Trimming pared 8 bases from V and 8 bases from J, leaving 18 bases between. The CDR3 here is CASSPGHRGEKLFF. The CDR3 DNA reads as TGTGCCAGCTCCCCCGGACACCGAGGGGAAAAACTGTTTTTT.

This sequence joins TRBV6-1 and TRBJ1-3, with 7 nucleotides matching TRBD1. Trimming cost V 4 bases and J 2 bases; bases outside gene matches: 8. This CDR3 comprises 16 residues. Germline-derived CDR1 and CDR2 are MNHNS and SASEGT. The CDR3 sequence: CASSAGTVGTGNTIYF. In DNA, the CDR3 is TGTGCCAGCAGTGCCGGGACAGTGGGGACTGGAAACACCATATATTTT.

Worth noting for this clonotype: This is likely a read error, given that the CDR3 carries no conserved phenylalanine or tryptophan at its end. This chain links TRBV6-5 with TRBJ1-1, with no clear D. CDR1 and CDR2 from the germline V gene are MNHEY and SVGAGI. This CDR3 comprises 13 residues. CDR3 nucleotides: TGTGCCAGCAGCTACAGAATGAACACTGAGGCTTTCTCT. Its translation: CASSYRMNTEAFS.

This clonotype has a count of ten or more. This chain links TRBV28 with TRBJ2-7; 8 bases are shared with TRBD2. V trimming: 8 bases; J trimming: 3 bases; junction bases outside the gene matches: 9. This CDR3 is 14 amino acids long. CDR1 is MDHEN, CDR2 SYDVKM, per germline. Here the CDR3 DNA reads TGTGCCAGCCGGGCCGAGCGGGAGATCTACGAGCAGTACTTC. Protein sequence: CASRAEREIYEQYF.